The clone carrying this T cell receptor (beta chain) came up a few times. Amplification of TCR beta CDR3 regions used RNA as the template. TCR CDR3 regions were first amplified by RT-PCR with HTBI primers. TCRdb reprocessed the multiplex PCR reads with MiXCR, giving one entry per CDR3 protein. The top ten clones hold roughly 5.7% of a sample with some 600,000 distinct CDR3 sequences, over 11% of them seen once. This CDR3 spans 15 amino acids. Germline values: CDR1 MNHNS, CDR2 SASEGT. V was clipped by 5 bases and J by 0 bases, with 11 bases between them. The sample is drawn from a study of T cells in Graves' hyperthyroidism and ophthalmopathy. The study collected blood at first hyperthyroidism diagnosis, before any ophthalmopathy symptoms arose.

This TCR was sampled from a woman aged 25 to 39 with Graves' hyperthyroidism that later progressed to Graves' ophthalmopathy. What was sequenced was blood. The chain couples TRBV6-1 to TRBJ1-3; tentatively, D is TRBD1 (5 bases). The CDR3 protein is CASSRGPSSGNTIYF. CDR3 bases: TGTGCCAGCAGTCGGGGCCCCAGCTCTGGAAACACCATATATTTT.